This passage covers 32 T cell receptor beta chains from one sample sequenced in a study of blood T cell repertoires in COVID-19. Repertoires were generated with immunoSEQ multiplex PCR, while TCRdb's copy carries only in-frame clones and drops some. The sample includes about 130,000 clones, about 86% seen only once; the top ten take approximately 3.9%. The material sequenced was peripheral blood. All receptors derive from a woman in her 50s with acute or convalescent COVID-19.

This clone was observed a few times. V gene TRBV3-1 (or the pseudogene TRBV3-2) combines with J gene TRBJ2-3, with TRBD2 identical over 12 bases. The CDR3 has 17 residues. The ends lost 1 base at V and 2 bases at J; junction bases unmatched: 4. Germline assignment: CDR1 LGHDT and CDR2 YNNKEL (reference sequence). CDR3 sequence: CASSQVLAGGFTDTQYF. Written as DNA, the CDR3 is TGTGCCAGCAGCCAAGTCCTAGCGGGGGGGTTCACAGATACGCAGTATTTT.

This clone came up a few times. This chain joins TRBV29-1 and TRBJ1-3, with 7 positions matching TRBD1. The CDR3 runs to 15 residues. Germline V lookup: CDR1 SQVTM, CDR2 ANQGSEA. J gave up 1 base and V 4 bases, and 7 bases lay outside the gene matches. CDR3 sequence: CSVARQGGSGNTIYF. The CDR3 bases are TGCAGCGTTGCTAGGCAGGGGGGTTCTGGAAACACCATATATTTT. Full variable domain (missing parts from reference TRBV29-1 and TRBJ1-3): SAVISQKPSRDICQRGTSLTIQCQVDSQVTMMFWYRQQPGQSLTLIATANQGSEATYESGFVIDKFPISRPNLTFSTLTVSNMSPEDSSIYLCSVARQGGSGNTIYFGEGSWLTVV.

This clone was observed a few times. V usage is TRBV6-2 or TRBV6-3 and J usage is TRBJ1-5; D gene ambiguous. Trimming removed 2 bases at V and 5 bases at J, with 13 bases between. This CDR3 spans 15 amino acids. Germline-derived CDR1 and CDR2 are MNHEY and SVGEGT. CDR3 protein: CASSYPEDGYQPQHF. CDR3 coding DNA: TGTGCCAGCAGTTACCCGGAAGACGGGTATCAGCCCCAGCATTTT.

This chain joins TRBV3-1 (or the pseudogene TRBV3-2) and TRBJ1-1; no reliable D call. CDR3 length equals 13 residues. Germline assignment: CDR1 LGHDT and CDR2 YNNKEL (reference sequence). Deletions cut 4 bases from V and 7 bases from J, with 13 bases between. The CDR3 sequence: CASSLRSGNEAFF. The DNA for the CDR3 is TGTGCCAGCAGCCTCCGTTCCGGGAATGAAGCTTTCTTT.

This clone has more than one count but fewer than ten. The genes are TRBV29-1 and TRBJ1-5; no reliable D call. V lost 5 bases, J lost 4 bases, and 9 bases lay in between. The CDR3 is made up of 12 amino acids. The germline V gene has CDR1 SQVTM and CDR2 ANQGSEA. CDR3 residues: CSVQAANQPQHF. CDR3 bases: TGCAGCGTTCAGGCAGCAAATCAGCCCCAGCATTTT.

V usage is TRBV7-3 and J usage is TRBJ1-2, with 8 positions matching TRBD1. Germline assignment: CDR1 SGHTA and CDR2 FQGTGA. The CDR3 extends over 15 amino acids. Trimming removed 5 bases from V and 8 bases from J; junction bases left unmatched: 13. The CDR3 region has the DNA TGTGCCAGCAGCCCATCATCAGGGGGCTCTGCGGGCTACACCTTC. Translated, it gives CASSPSSGGSAGYTF.

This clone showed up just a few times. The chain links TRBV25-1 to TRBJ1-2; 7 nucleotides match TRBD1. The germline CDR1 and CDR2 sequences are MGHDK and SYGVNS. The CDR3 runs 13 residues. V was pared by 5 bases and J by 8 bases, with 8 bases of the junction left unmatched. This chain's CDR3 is CASSYRTGLGYTF. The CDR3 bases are TGTGCCAGCAGTTACCGGACAGGCCTGGGCTACACCTTC.

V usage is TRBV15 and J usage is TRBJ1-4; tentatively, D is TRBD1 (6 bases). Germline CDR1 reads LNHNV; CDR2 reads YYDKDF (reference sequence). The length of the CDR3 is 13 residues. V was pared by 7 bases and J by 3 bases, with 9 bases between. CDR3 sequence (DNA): TGTGCCACCAAGAACAGGGCTAATGAAAAACTGTTTTTT. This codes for CATKNRANEKLFF.

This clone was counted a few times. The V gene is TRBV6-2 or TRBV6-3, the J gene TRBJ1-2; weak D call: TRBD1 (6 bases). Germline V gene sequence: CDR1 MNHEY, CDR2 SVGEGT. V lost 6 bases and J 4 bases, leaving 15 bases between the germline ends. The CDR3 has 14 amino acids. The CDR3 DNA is TGTGCCAGCAGCCGCCTTCAACAGGGCTATGGCTACACCTTC. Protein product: CASSRLQQGYGYTF.

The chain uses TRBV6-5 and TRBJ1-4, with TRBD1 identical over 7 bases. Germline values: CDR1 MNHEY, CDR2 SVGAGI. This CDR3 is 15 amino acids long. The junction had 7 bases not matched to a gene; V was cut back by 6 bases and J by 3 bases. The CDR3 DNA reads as TGTGCCAGCAGAGGAGACAGGGCCCCTAATGAAAAACTGTTTTTT. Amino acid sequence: CASRGDRAPNEKLFF.

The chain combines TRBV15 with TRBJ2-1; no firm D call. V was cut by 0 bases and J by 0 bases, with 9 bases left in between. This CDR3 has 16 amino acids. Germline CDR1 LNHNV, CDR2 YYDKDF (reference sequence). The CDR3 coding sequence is TGTGCCACCAGCAGAGATAAGGCTAGCTCCTACAATGAGCAGTTCTTC. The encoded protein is CATSRDKASSYNEQFF.

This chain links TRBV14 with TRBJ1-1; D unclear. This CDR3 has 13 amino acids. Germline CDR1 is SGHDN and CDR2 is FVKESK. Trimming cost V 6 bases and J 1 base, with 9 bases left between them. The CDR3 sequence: CASSPFWNTEAFF. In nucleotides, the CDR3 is TGTGCCAGCAGTCCCTTTTGGAACACTGAAGCTTTCTTT.

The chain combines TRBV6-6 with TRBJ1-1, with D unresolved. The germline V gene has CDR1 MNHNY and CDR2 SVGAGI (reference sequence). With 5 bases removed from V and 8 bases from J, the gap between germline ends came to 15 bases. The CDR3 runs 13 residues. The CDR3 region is CASSPRELYEAFF. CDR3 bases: TGTGCCAGCAGTCCCCGGGAACTATACGAAGCTTTCTTT.

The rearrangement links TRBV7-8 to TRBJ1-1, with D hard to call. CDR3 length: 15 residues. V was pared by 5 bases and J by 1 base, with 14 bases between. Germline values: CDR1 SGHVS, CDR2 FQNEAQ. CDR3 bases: TGTGCCAGCAGCCCGGCTGAGGGCGAGAACACTGAAGCTTTCTTT. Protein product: CASSPAEGENTEAFF. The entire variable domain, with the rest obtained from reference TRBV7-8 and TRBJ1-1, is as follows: GAGVSQSPRYKVAKRGQDVALRCDPISGHVSLFWYQQALGQGPEFLTYFQNEAQLDKSGLPSDRFFAERPEGSVSTLKIQRTQQEDSAVYLCASSPAEGENTEAFFGQGTRLTVV.

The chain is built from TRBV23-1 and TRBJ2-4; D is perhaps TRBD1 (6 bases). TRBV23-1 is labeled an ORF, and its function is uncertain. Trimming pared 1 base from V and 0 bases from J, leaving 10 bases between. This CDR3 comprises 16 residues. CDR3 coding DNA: TGCGCCAGCAGTCAATACAGGGAACTAGCCAAAAACATTCAGTACTTC. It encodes CASSQYRELAKNIQYF.

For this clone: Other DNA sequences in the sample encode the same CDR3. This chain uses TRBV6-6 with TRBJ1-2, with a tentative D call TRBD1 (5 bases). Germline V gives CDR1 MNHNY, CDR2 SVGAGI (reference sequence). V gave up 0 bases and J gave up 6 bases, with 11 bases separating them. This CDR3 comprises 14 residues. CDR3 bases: TGTGCCAGCAGTTACTCCCCGACAGCAAATGGCTACACCTTC. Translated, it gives CASSYSPTANGYTF.

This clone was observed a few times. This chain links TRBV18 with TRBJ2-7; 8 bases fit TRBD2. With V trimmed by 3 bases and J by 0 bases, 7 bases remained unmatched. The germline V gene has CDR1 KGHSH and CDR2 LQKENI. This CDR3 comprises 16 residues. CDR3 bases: TGTGCCAGCTCACCGTCTAGCGGGCTCGGCTCCTACGAGCAGTACTTC. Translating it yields CASSPSSGLGSYEQYF.

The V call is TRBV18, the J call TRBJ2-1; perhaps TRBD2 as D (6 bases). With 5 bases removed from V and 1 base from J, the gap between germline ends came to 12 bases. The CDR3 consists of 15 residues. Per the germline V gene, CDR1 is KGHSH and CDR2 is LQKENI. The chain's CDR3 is CASSMTSSSYNEQFF. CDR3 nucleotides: TGTGCCAGCTCAATGACTAGTAGTTCCTACAATGAGCAGTTCTTC.

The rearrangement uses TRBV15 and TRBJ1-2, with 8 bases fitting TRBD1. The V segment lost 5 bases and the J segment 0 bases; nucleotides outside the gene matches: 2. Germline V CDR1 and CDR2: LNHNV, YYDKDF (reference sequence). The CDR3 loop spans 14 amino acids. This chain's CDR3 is CATSWGQANYGYTF. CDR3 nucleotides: TGTGCCACCAGCTGGGGACAGGCTAACTATGGCTACACCTTC.

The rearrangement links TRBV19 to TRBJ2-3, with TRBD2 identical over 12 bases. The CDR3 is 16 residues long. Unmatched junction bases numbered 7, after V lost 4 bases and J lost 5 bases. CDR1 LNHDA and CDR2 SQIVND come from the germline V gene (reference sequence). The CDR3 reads CASSTSLAGGQDTQYF. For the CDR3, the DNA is TGTGCCAGTAGTACGTCACTAGCGGGAGGCCAAGATACGCAGTATTTT.

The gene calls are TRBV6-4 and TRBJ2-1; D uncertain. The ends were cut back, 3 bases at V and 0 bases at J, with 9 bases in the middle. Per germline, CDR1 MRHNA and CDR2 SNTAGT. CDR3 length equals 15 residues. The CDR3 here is CASSEQVSSYNEQFF. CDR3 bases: TGTGCCAGCAGTGAGCAGGTTAGCTCCTACAATGAGCAGTTCTTC.

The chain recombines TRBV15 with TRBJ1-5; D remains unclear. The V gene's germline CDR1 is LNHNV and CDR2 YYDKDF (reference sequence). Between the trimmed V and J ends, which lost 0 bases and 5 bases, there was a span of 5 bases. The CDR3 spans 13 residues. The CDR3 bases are TGTGCCACCAGCAGAGATAGAGATCAGCCCCAGCATTTT. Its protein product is CATSRDRDQPQHF.

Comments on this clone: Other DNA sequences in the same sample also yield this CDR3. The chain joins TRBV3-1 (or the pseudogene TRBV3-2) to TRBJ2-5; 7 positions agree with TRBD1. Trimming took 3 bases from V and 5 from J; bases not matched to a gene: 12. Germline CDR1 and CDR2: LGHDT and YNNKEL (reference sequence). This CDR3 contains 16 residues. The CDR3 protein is CASSQLEGAIGETQYF. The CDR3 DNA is TGTGCCAGCAGCCAGTTAGAGGGGGCTATCGGGGAGACCCAGTACTTC.

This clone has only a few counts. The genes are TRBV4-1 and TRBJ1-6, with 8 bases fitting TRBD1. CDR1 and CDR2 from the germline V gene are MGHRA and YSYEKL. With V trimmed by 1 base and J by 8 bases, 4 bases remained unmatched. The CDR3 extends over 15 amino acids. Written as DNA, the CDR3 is TGCGCCAGCAGCCAAGTTACAGGGGGGCATTCACCCCTCCACTTT. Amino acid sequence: CASSQVTGGHSPLHF.

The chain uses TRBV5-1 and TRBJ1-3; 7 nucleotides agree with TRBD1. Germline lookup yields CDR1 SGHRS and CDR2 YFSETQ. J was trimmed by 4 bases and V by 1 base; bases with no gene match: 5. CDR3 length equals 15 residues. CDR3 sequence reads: CASSLFPTGGNTIYF. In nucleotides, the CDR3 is TGCGCCAGCAGCTTGTTTCCGACAGGGGGAAACACCATATATTTT. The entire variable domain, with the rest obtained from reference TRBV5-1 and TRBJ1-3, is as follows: KAGVTQTPRYLIKTRGQQVTLSCSPISGHRSVSWYQQTPGQGLQFLFEYFSETQRNKGNFPGRFSGRQFSNSRSEMNVSTLELGDSALYLCASSLFPTGGNTIYFGEGSWLTVV.

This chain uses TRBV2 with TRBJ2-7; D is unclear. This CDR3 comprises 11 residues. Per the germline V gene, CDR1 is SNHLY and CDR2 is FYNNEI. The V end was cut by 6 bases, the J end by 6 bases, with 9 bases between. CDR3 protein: CASSPQFEQYF. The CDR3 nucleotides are TGTGCCAGCAGCCCCCAATTCGAGCAGTACTTC.

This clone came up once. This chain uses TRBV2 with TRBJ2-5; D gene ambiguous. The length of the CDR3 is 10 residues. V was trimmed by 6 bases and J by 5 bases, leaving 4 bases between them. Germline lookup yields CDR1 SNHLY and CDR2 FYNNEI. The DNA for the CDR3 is TGTGCCAGCAGCCTCGAGACCCAGTACTTC. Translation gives CASSLETQYF.

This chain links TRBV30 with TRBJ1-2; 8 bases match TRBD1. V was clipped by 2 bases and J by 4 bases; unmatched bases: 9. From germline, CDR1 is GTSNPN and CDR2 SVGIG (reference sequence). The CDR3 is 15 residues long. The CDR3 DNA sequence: TGTGCCTGGAGTTCAATATCAGGGGGCACCTATGGCTACACCTTC. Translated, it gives CAWSSISGGTYGYTF.

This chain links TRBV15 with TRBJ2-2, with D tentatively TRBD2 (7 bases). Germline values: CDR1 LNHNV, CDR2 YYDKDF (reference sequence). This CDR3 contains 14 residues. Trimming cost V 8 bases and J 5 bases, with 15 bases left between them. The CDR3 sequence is CATQGRGGTGELFF. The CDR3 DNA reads TGTGCCACCCAGGGCAGGGGAGGGACCGGGGAGCTGTTTTTT.

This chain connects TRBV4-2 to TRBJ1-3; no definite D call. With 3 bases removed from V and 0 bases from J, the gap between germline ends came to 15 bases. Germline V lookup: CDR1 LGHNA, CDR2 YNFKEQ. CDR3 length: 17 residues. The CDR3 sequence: CASSHRPPGNSGNTIYF. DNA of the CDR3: TGTGCCAGCAGCCACCGTCCCCCGGGGAACTCTGGAAACACCATATATTTT.

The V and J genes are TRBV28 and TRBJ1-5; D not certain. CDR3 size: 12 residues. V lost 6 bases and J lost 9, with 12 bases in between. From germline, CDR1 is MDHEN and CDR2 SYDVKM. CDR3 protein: CASSGGPWPQHF. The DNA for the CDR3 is TGTGCCAGCAGCGGCGGCCCGTGGCCCCAGCATTTT.

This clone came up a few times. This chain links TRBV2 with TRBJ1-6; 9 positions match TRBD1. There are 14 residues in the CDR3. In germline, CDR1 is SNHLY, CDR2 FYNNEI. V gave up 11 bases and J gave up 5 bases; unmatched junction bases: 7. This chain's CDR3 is CARRWTGDNSPLHF. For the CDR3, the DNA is TGTGCCCGCCGGTGGACAGGGGATAATTCACCCCTCCACTTT.